This paragraph covers one T cell receptor beta chain sequence. Its antigen is not identified. The protocol was immunoSEQ multiplex PCR, while the TCRdb copy is restricted to in-frame clones and leaves out a portion. The data hold roughly 29,000 clones, with around three quarters observed a single time. The data are from a study of T cell repertoires in ileal Crohn's disease. Study outcomes and limitations: All patients with clonality above 26.8% had endoscopic recurrence.

The specimen sequenced was ileal tissue. The receptor's source is an adult with Crohn's disease.

The CDR3 reads CASGPGTGYSPLHF. Here the CDR3 DNA reads TGTGCCAGCGGCCCCGGGACAGGGTACTCACCCCTCCACTTT. The chain combines TRBV6-5 with TRBJ1-6, with 9 positions matching TRBD1. Trimming cost V 8 bases and J 10 bases; bases outside gene matches: 9. The CDR3 is made up of 14 amino acids. CDR1 and CDR2 (germline): MNHEY, SVGAGI.